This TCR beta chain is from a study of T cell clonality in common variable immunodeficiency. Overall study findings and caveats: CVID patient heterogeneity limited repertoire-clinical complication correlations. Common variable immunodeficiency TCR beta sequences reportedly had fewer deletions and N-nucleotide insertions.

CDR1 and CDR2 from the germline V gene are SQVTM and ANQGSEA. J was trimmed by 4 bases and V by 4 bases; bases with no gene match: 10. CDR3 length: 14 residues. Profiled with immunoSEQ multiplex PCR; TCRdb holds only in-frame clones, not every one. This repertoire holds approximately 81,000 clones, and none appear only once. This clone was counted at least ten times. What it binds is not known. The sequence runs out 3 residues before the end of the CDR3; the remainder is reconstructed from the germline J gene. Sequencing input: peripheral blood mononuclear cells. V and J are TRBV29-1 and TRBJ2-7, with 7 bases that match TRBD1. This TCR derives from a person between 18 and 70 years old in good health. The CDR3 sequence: CSVVRGQSKYEQYF. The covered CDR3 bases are TGCAGCGTTGTCAGGGGACAGTCCAAATACGAG.